The 28 T cell receptor beta chains in this list originate from one sample, sequenced in a study of spatial heterogeneity in lung cancer. Broader study findings: One measure, the expanded intratumoral alpha and beta TCR count, tracked tumor mutation counts.

Antigens of these TCRs are unknown. Regarding time point: sample taken at primary tumor resection. A single record per CDR3 protein comes from TCRdb applying MiXCR to the 5' RACE reads. The repertoire holds fewer than 20,000 distinct CDR3 sequences, with roughly 5% as singletons. This specimen was lung tumor tissue, taken at surgery. The receptors originated from a female donor with early-stage non-small cell lung cancer.

This clonotype has ten or more counts. Its ends do not fully match the called genes, so a read error is possible. This beta chain represents an off-target read in a library built for alpha chains; its size is of limited meaning. The chain has TRBV7-7 and TRBJ2-5; no clear D. In germline, CDR1 is SSHAT, CDR2 FNYEAQ (reference sequence). This CDR3 contains 13 residues. CDR3 protein: CASSSPGGETQYF. The CDR3 coding sequence is TGTGCTAGCAGCTCCCCAGGCGGAGAGACCCAGTACTTC.

This clonotype was observed many times. With the library built for alpha chains, this beta chain is off target and its frequency is not meaningful. The rearrangement links TRBV20-1 to TRBJ1-1, with D perhaps TRBD1 (5 bases). Deletions cut 0 bases from V and 1 base from J, with 9 bases between. Germline V CDR1 and CDR2: DFQATT, SNEGSKA (reference sequence). The CDR3 consists of 14 residues. The CDR3 is CSARDRTGNTEAFF. The CDR3 region has the DNA TGCAGTGCTAGAGATCGTACAGGGAACACTGAAGCTTTCTTT.

This clonotype was counted only a few times. A library prepared for alpha chains yielded this beta chain as an off-target read; its size is of little meaning. This chain joins TRBV10-3 and TRBJ2-5; the D gene is possibly TRBD2 (5 bases). Trimming stripped 11 bases from V and 5 bases from J, with 18 bases between. The CDR3 has 13 residues. Germline CDR1 and CDR2: ENHRY and SYGVKD. The CDR3 DNA follows: TGTGCCGCCTCCCGGGGTGGCGAGGAGACCCAGTACTTC. Its translation is CAASRGGEETQYF.

This clonotype has a count of ten or more. This beta chain came through as a stray read in a library set up for alpha chains, and its size says little. The CDR3 nucleotides read TGTGCCAGCAGCTCCGGACTGGACGAATTGCAGACCCAGTACTTC. This gives the protein CASSSGLDELQTQYF. The chain joins TRBV5-5 to TRBJ2-5, with D possibly matching TRBD2 (5 bases). The V gene's germline CDR1 is SGHKS and CDR2 YYEKEE (reference sequence). This CDR3 spans 15 amino acids. The V gene lost 3 bases and the J gene lost 6 bases, with 18 bases spanning the gap.

At least ten counts were recorded for this clonotype. Because the library targeted alpha chains, this beta chain is an off-target read whose size means little. The chain links TRBV6-1 to TRBJ2-7; D is perhaps TRBD2 (6 bases). The CDR3 has 15 residues. Per the germline V gene, CDR1 is MNHNS and CDR2 is SASEGT. The V gene lost 7 bases and the J gene lost 1 base, with 17 bases spanning the gap. DNA of the CDR3: TGTGCCAGCACATTCGTTAGCGGATCTTCCTACGAGCAGTACTTC. It yields the protein CASTFVSGSSYEQYF.

This clonotype showed up many times. A library prepared for alpha chains yielded this beta chain as an off-target read; its size is of little meaning. The chain uses TRBV7-9 and TRBJ2-5, with 7 bases that match TRBD1. Unmatched junction bases numbered 17, after V lost 5 bases and J lost 14 bases. CDR1 is SEHNR and CDR2 is FQNEAQ in the germline V gene (reference sequence). There are 14 residues in the CDR3. DNA of the CDR3: TGTGCCAGCAGCAGGGGGCGGACAGATCACGCTGTTTACTTC. Its protein product is CASSRGRTDHAVYF. The variable domain in full, completed from reference TRBV7-9 and TRBJ2-5, reads DTGVSQNPRHKITKRGQNVTFRCDPISEHNRLYWYRQTLGQGPEFLTYFQNEAQLEKSRLLSDRFSAERPKGSFSTLEIQRTEQGDSAMYLCASSRGRTDHAVYFGPGTRLLVL.

As to this clonotype: Within a library made for alpha chains, this beta chain is off target, and its count is uninformative. The rearrangement uses TRBV11-2 and TRBJ1-4; the D gene is possibly TRBD1 (5 bases). The CDR3 length is 16 residues. Germline assignment: CDR1 SGHAT and CDR2 FQNNGV. The germline V and J ends were trimmed by 1 base and 8 bases, with 17 bases remaining between them. CDR3 amino acids: CASSLGQPSRSEKLFF. CDR3 DNA sequence: TGTGCCAGCAGCTTAGGACAGCCTTCTCGTAGCGAAAAACTGTTTTTT.

This clonotype occurred many times. The library was prepared for alpha chains; this beta chain is a stray read, so its frequency means little. The chain combines TRBV5-1 with TRBJ1-1, with TRBD1 identical over 9 bases. The trim removed 9 bases at V and 4 bases at J, leaving 4 bases unmatched. CDR1 is SGHRS and CDR2 is YFSETQ in the germline V gene. The CDR3 length is 12 residues. This CDR3 reads CATKTGGTEAFF. The CDR3 coding sequence is TGCGCCACAAAGACAGGGGGCACTGAAGCTTTCTTT.

Many counts were recorded for this clonotype. The library was designed around alpha chains, so this beta chain is a stray read whose abundance carries little weight. The chain employs TRBV29-1 and TRBJ2-5; D is perhaps TRBD2 (6 bases). Germline V gives CDR1 SQVTM, CDR2 ANQGSEA. V was shortened by 4 bases and J by 1 base, with 7 bases between the two germline ends. The CDR3 totals 12 residues. The CDR3 coding sequence is TGCAGCGTTGCGGGAGCCCAAGAGACCCAGTACTTC. This sequence encodes CSVAGAQETQYF.

In this sample, this clonotype turned up many times. Found in a library prepared for alpha chains, this beta chain is an off-target read, and its abundance has little meaning. The genes are TRBV5-1 and TRBJ2-1; 7 bases agree with TRBD1. From germline, CDR1 is SGHRS and CDR2 YFSETQ. The CDR3 length is 13 residues. Losses at the gene ends were 1 base for V and 6 bases for J; bases not matched to a gene: 1. CDR3 in amino acids: CASSLTGVNEQFF. The DNA for the CDR3 is TGCGCCAGCAGCTTGACAGGGGTCAATGAGCAGTTCTTC.

This clonotype was counted many times. This beta chain is an off-target read within a library intended for alpha chains, so its frequency means little. V is TRBV9 and J is TRBJ2-5, with TRBD2 identical over 7 bases. Germline assignment: CDR1 SGDLS and CDR2 YYNGEE. This CDR3 has 14 residues. Trimming at V came to 4 bases and at J to 2 bases, leaving 5 bases not matched to a gene. The CDR3, as DNA: TGTGCCAGCAGCCCCCACGGGGGGCAAGAGACCCAGTACTTC. Its protein is CASSPHGGQETQYF.

The sample holds many counts of this clonotype. Because the library targeted alpha chains, this beta chain is an off-target read whose size means little. The rearrangement uses TRBV4-2 and TRBJ2-4, with TRBD2 matching 9 bases. V lost 1 base and J lost 4; bases outside the gene matches: 5. Germline V lookup: CDR1 LGHNA, CDR2 YNFKEQ. The CDR3 sequence is 16 residues long. This chain's CDR3 is CASSQGPREGKNIQYF. CDR3 nucleotide sequence: TGTGCCAGCAGCCAAGGTCCGCGGGAGGGAAAAAACATTCAGTACTTC.

This clonotype was seen ten or more times. Found in a library prepared for alpha chains, this beta chain is an off-target read, and its abundance has little meaning. Here the CDR3 reads CSADSGREETQYF. The CDR3 coding sequence is TGCAGTGCTGATAGCGGGAGGGAAGAGACCCAGTACTTC. This chain connects TRBV20-1 to TRBJ2-5; TRBD2 matches 11 bases. The CDR3 covers 13 residues. The germline V gene has CDR1 DFQATT and CDR2 SNEGSKA (reference sequence). The ends lost 5 bases at V and 3 bases at J; junction bases unmatched: 2.

This clonotype was picked up a small number of times. Because the library targeted alpha chains, this beta chain is an off-target read whose size means little. The genes are TRBV12-3 or TRBV12-4 and TRBJ2-7, with 10 bases identical to TRBD2. V was clipped by 5 bases and J by 0 bases; unmatched bases: 4. The CDR3 consists of 15 residues. As DNA, the CDR3 is TGTGCCAGCAGTCGGACTAGCGGAAGCTCCTACGAGCAGTACTTC. Encoded protein: CASSRTSGSSYEQYF.

Many counts were recorded for this clonotype. The library was prepared for alpha chains; this beta chain is a stray read, so its frequency means little. The rearrangement uses TRBV24-1 and TRBJ2-5; D is unresolved. Germline CDR1 is KGHDR and CDR2 is SFDVKD. CDR3 length: 12 residues. Deletions cut 4 bases from V and 5 bases from J, with 7 bases between. The CDR3 protein is CATSDWAETQYF. Written as DNA, the CDR3 is TGTGCCACCAGTGACTGGGCGGAGACCCAGTACTTC.

A word on this clonotype: This beta chain represents an off-target read in a library built for alpha chains; its size is of limited meaning. This chain connects TRBV5-1 to TRBJ2-7; no clear D gene. This CDR3 is built from 13 residues. Trimming removed 6 bases from V and 6 bases from J, with 16 bases in between. Per the germline V gene, CDR1 is SGHRS and CDR2 is YFSETQ. The CDR3 bases are TGCGCCAGCACCCCCGACGGTAGGTCCGAGCAGTACTTC. This codes for CASTPDGRSEQYF.

Many counts were recorded for this clonotype. The size of this beta chain means little, since it is a stray read in a library made for alpha chains. This chain joins TRBV20-1 and TRBJ2-3; D is perhaps TRBD2 (6 bases). This CDR3 is built from 12 residues. Trimming removed 6 bases from V and 1 base from J, with 8 bases in between. Per the germline V gene, CDR1 is DFQATT and CDR2 is SNEGSKA (reference sequence). The CDR3 sequence: CSARLGTDTQYF. CDR3 bases: TGCAGTGCCCGACTAGGCACAGATACGCAGTATTTT.

This clonotype was seen repeatedly, ten times or more. This beta chain appears as a stray read in a library generated for alpha chains; its size is not informative. V and J are TRBV20-1 and TRBJ2-3; D is uncertain. V gave up 0 bases and J gave up 1 base, with 8 bases separating them. This CDR3 has 14 residues. CDR1 and CDR2 from the germline V gene are DFQATT and SNEGSKA (reference sequence). The CDR3 nucleotides are TGCAGTGCTAGAGACCCCGGAGGCACAGATACGCAGTATTTT. Translated, it gives CSARDPGGTDTQYF.

There are many counts of this clonotype. For a library built for alpha chains, this beta chain is a stray read; little rests on its size. This sequence joins TRBV20-1 and TRBJ2-3; D gene ambiguous. Germline V gene data show CDR1 as DFQATT and CDR2 as SNEGSKA (reference sequence). V was clipped by 0 bases and J by 4 bases, with 11 bases between them. CDR3 length equals 14 residues. CDR3 nucleotides: TGCAGTGCTAGAGATGAGATAGTTCCAGATACGCAGTATTTT. Its translation is CSARDEIVPDTQYF.

This clonotype came up many times. For a library built for alpha chains, this beta chain is a stray read; little rests on its size. The V and J genes are TRBV7-2 and TRBJ2-7; D might be TRBD2 (6 bases). CDR1 and CDR2 (germline): SGHTA, FQGNSA. The CDR3 runs 14 residues. The germline V and J ends were trimmed by 6 bases and 4 bases, with 16 bases remaining between them. The CDR3, as DNA: TGTGCCAGCAGAGACGGGCGGGACCTTTACGAGCAGTACTTC. Translation: CASRDGRDLYEQYF.

As regards this clonotype: This beta chain represents an off-target read in a library built for alpha chains; its size is of limited meaning. The chain employs TRBV9 and TRBJ2-1; D tentatively reads TRBD1 or TRBD2 (5 bases each). CDR1 SGDLS and CDR2 YYNGEE come from the germline V gene. Trimming removed 0 bases from V and 5 bases from J, with 15 bases in between. CDR3 length: 16 residues. The chain's CDR3 is CASSVALGWGHNEQFF. The CDR3 DNA is TGTGCCAGCAGCGTAGCGTTGGGGTGGGGACACAATGAGCAGTTCTTC. The entire variable domain, with the rest obtained from reference TRBV9 and TRBJ2-1, is as follows: DSGVTQTPKHLITATGQRVTLRCSPRSGDLSVYWYQQSLDQGLQFLIQYYNGEERAKGNILERFSAQQFPDLHSELNLSSLELGDSALYFCASSVALGWGHNEQFFGPGTRLTVL.

Judged by abundance, this clonotype is medium-sized (0.01 to 0.1%). The library was built for alpha chains, so this beta chain is an off-target read and its size means little. The chain employs TRBV28 and TRBJ2-7, with TRBD1 matching 11 bases. The V and J ends lost 7 bases and 3 bases, in that order; junction bases with no gene match: 8. This CDR3 is 15 amino acids long. Germline V CDR1 and CDR2: MDHEN, SYDVKM. In nucleotides, the CDR3 is TGTGCCAGCACCGGACAGGGGGCGGATAGCTACGAGCAGTACTTC. Amino acid sequence: CASTGQGADSYEQYF.

Many counts were recorded for this clonotype. This beta chain was picked up by a library intended for alpha chains and is off target, so its count carries little meaning. This chain connects TRBV29-1 to TRBJ2-1, with D unresolved. Germline V gene lookup returns CDR1 SQVTM and CDR2 ANQGSEA. There are 12 residues in the CDR3. Trimming left V 4 bases short and J 4 bases short, with 8 bases between. The CDR3 region is CSVGMRYNEQFF. CDR3 nucleotides: TGCAGCGTTGGGATGAGGTACAATGAGCAGTTCTTC.

This clonotype came up many times. This beta chain appears as a stray read in a library generated for alpha chains; its size is not informative. The chain uses TRBV28 and TRBJ1-2, with D possibly TRBD1 on 5 matching bases. The CDR3 loop spans 13 amino acids. Germline V CDR1 and CDR2: MDHEN, SYDVKM. V was cut by 7 bases and J by 7 bases, with 16 bases left in between. In DNA, the CDR3 is TGTGCCAGCATGACAGATCATCTATTTGGCTACACCTTC. It is translated as CASMTDHLFGYTF.

This clonotype was seen ten or more times. Since the library was made to target alpha chains, this beta chain is a stray read and its abundance is not meaningful. For the CDR3, the DNA is TGTGCCAGCAGCTTGGGAGGTAGCGGAAATCAGCCCCAGCATTTT. It is translated as CASSLGGSGNQPQHF. The J gene is TRBJ1-5, the V gene TRBV5-4; unclear D gene. CDR3 size: 15 residues. V shed 0 bases and J shed 4 bases, with 11 bases lying between them. Germline CDR1 SGHNT, CDR2 YYREEE (reference sequence).

This clonotype was recorded a few times. This beta chain came through as a stray read in a library set up for alpha chains, and its size says little. This chain uses TRBV6-6 with TRBJ2-7; D is perhaps TRBD1 (6 bases). CDR1 and CDR2 (germline): MNHNY, SVGAGI (reference sequence). The CDR3 spans 14 residues. The V end was cut by 3 bases, the J end by 5 bases, with 14 bases between. DNA of the CDR3: TGTGCCAGCAGTTATTTAGCAGGGGTTGACGAGCAGTACTTC. Residues: CASSYLAGVDEQYF.

This clonotype has ten or more counts. Because this beta chain is a stray read in a library intended to capture alpha chains, its abundance should not be given much weight. The J gene is TRBJ1-2, the V gene TRBV20-1; D remains unclear. With 6 bases removed from V and 3 bases from J, the gap between germline ends came to 8 bases. CDR3 size: 11 residues. The V gene's germline CDR1 is DFQATT and CDR2 SNEGSKA (reference sequence). Here the CDR3 DNA reads TGCAGTGCCAGGACTGACTATGGCTACACCTTC. Protein: CSARTDYGYTF.

This clonotype was picked up many times. Little can be read into the size of this beta chain, an off-target read in a library designed for alpha chains. The chain combines TRBV4-1 with TRBJ2-4; D perhaps matches TRBD1 (5 bases). V was shortened by 4 bases and J by 0 bases, with 10 bases between the two germline ends. Germline values: CDR1 MGHRA, CDR2 YSYEKL. There are 15 residues in the CDR3. The CDR3 coding sequence is TGCGCCAGCAGCCTGACAGAGCTAGCCAAAAACATTCAGTACTTC. Its protein is CASSLTELAKNIQYF.